This T cell receptor (beta chain) comes out of a study of blood T cell repertoires in COVID-19. Some clones are missing from TCRdb's copy, which holds only in-frame ones; the method was immunoSEQ multiplex PCR. In the table there are hundreds of thousands of clones, roughly 90% of which are singletons. The CDR3 extends over 17 amino acids. Trimming at V came to 4 bases and at J to 5 bases, leaving 11 bases not matched to a gene. This clonotype originated in a man between 60 and 75 years old who had recovered from COVID-19. This chain connects TRBV5-3 to TRBJ2-2; 10 nucleotides line up with TRBD2. TRBV5-3 counts as an open reading frame of uncertain function. The sequenced sample was PBMCs or T cells enriched from blood (not recorded which). CDR3 coding DNA: TGTGCCAGAAGCGGAAGGACTAGCGGAGCCCGGACCGGGGAGCTGTTTTTT. Protein: CARSGRTSGARTGELFF.